This T cell receptor beta chain was obtained from a study of shared clonotypes between healthy human individuals. TCRdb's copy holds only in-frame clones and misses some; the assay was immunoSEQ multiplex PCR. The sample lists about 2,500,000 clones; roughly nine tenths were seen once. This CDR3 has 14 amino acids. With 4 bases removed from V and 1 base from J, the gap between germline ends came to 10 bases. Per the germline V gene, CDR1 is MGHDK and CDR2 is SYGVNS. This clone was found once. The sequenced sample was naive CD4+ T cells sorted from blood. Noted subset: CD45RA+ positively selected. This chain links TRBV25-1 with TRBJ1-1; no clear D gene. This TCR was recovered from a young man in good health. The CDR3 nucleotides are TGTGCCAGCAGTGGGTCCGGAGGGAACACTGAAGCTTTCTTT. Translation gives CASSGSGGNTEAFF.